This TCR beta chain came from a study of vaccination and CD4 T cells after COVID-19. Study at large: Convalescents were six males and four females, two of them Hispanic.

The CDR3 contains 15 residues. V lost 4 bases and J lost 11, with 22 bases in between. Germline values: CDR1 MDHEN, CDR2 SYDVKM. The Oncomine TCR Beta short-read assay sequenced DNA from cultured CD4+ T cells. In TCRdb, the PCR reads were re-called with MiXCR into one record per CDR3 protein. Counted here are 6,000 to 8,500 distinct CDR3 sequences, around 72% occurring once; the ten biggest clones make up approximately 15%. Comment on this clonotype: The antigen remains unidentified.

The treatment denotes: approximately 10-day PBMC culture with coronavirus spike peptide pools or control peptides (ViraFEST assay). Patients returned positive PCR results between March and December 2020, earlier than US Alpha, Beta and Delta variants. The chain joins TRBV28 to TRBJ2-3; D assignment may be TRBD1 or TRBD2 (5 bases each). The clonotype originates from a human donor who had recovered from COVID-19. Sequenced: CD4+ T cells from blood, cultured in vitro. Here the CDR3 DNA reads TGTGCCAGCAGTTCCCCCCCGGGACCTGGGCTCCAGCAGTATTTT. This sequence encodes CASSSPPGPGLQQYF.